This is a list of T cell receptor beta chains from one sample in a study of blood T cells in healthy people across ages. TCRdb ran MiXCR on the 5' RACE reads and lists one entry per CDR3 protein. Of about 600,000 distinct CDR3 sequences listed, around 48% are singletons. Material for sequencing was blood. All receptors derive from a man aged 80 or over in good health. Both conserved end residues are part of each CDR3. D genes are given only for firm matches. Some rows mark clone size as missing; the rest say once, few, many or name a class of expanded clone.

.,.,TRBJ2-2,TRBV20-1,CSASKGDHTGEPFF,TGCAGTGCTAGTAAAGGGGACCACACCGGGGAGCCGTTTTTT
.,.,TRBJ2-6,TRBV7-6,CASSPSNSGANVLTF,TGTGCCAGCAGCCCGTCCAACTCTGGGGCCAACGTCCTGACTTTC
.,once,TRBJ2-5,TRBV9,CASSWVTTQETQYF,TGTGCCAGCAGTTGGGTGACCACCCAAGAGACCCAGTACTTC
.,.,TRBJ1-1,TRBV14,CASSLGHNTEAFF,TGTGCCAGCAGTCTTGGACACAACACTGAAGCTTTCTTT
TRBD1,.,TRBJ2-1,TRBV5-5,CASIGEGGEQFF,TGTGCCAGCATTGGCGAAGGGGGCGAGCAGTTCTTC
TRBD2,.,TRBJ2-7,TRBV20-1,CSASALAASQYEQYF,TGCAGTGCTAGTGCACTAGCGGCTTCCCAATACGAGCAGTACTTC
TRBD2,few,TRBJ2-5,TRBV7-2,CASSLASGRRETQYF,TGTGCCAGCAGCTTAGCTAGCGGGAGACGAGAGACCCAGTACTTC
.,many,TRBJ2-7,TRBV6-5,CASSPRGASSHEQYF,TGTGCCAGCAGTCCACGGGGCGCCTCGTCTCACGAGCAGTACTTC
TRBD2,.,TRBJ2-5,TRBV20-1,CSATPSGGRYGQYF,TGCAGTGCTACTCCTAGCGGGGGGCGATATGGGCAGTACTTC
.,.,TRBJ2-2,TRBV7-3,CASSFGGSSNTGELFF,TGTGCCAGCAGCTTCGGCGGCAGTTCGAACACCGGGGAGCTGTTTTTT